One TCR beta chain is described in this entry. The sample originates from a study of shared clonotypes between healthy human individuals. The repertoire was sequenced with immunoSEQ multiplex PCR; TCRdb's copy has only in-frame clones and lacks some. The sample yields over a million clones, under 99% seen once. The CDR3 sequence is 15 residues long. V lost 4 bases to trimming and J lost 1 base; unmatched junction nucleotides: 6. Germline V gives CDR1 MGHRA, CDR2 YSYEKL. The receptor was isolated from a man between 25 and 39 years old in good health. Material: naive CD4+ T cells sorted from blood. The subset here: CD45RA+ positively selected. The chain has TRBV4-1 and TRBJ1-1, with 7 nucleotides matching TRBD1. This chain's CDR3 is CASSRPDRANTEAFF. CDR3 coding DNA: TGCGCCAGCAGCCGCCCAGACAGGGCGAACACTGAAGCTTTCTTT.